The T cell receptor (beta chain) described here comes from a study of neoadjuvant anti-PD-1 for oral cavity cancer. Study at large: Most patients had three to four biweekly doses of 3 mg/kg nivolumab before resection. Study-wide results and caveats: TCR analyses covered only a few patients per response group.

Sequenced by immunoSEQ multiplex PCR; TCRdb stores in-frame clones only, minus some. The sample has about 14,000 clones, around 64% seen once. V shed 1 base, J shed 7 bases, and the junction held 4 bases outside the gene matches. The CDR3 spans 15 residues. In germline, CDR1 is SEHNR, CDR2 FQNEAQ (reference sequence). On this clone itself: Its target is not known.

The rearrangement uses TRBV7-9 and TRBJ1-4, with 9 positions matching TRBD1. This TCR came from a person aged 35 to 85 with oral cavity squamous cell carcinoma. Sequencing used PBMCs, obtained before nivolumab (anti-PD-1) treatment. As DNA, the CDR3 is TGTGCCAGCAGCTTAGAGACAGGGGGACGTGAAAAACTGTTTTTT. It specifies CASSLETGGREKLFF.